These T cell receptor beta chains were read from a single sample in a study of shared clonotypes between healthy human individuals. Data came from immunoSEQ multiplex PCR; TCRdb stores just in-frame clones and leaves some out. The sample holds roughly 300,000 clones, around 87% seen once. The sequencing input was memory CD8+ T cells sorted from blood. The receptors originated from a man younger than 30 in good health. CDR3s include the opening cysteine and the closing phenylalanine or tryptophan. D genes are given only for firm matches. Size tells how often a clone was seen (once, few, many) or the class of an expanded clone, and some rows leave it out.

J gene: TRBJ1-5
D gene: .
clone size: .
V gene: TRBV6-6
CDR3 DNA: TGTGCCAGCCTGGGGGGGGCTCAGCCCCAGCATTTT
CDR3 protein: CASLGGAQPQHF

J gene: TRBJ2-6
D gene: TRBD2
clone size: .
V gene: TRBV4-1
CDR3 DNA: TGCGCCAGCAGCCGCGGGACTACTGGGGCCAACGTCCTGACTTTC
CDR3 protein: CASSRGTTGANVLTF

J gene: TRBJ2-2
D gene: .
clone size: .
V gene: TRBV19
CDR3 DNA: TGTGCCAGTAGTATCGGCCAGCCCGGGGAGCTGTTTTTT
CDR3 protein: CASSIGQPGELFF

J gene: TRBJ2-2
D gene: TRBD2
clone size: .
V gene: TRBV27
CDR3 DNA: TGTGCCAGCAGTTTATGGGAGGGGTACACCGGGGAGCTGTTTTTT
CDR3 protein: CASSLWEGYTGELFF

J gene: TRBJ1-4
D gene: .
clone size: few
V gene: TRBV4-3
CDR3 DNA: TGCGCCAGCAGCCAAGAGGCGACCTCTGGAATAGGGGTTAATGAAAAACTGTTTTTT
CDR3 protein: CASSQEATSGIGVNEKLFF

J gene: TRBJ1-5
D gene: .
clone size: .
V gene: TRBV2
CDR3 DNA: TGTGCCAGCAGCCGGAGGGGCGCTAATCAGCCCCAGCATTTT
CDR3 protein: CASSRRGANQPQHF

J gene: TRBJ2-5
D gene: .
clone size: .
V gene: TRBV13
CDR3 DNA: TGTGCCAGCAGCTCCAAGGATGCGGGGACCCAGTACTTC
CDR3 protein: CASSSKDAGTQYF

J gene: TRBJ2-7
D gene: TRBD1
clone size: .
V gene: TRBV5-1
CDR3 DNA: TGCGCCAGCAGCTTGTACCAGGGGGCCTACGAGCAGTACTTC
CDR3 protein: CASSLYQGAYEQYF

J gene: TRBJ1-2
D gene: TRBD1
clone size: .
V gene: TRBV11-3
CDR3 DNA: TGTGCCAGCAGCCAAGACAGGGGGGCCTATGGCTACACCTTC
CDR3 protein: CASSQDRGAYGYTF

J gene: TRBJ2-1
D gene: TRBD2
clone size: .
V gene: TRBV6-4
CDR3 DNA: TGTGCCAGCAGTGCTAGCGGGAGTGGGAATGAGCAGTTCTTC
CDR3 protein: CASSASGSGNEQFF

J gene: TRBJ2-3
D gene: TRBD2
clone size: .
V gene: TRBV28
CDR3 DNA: TGTGCCAGCAGTTTTACTAGCGGGGGGGCAATAGATACGCAGTATTTT
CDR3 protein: CASSFTSGGAIDTQYF

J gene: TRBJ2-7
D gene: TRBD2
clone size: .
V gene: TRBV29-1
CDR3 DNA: TGCAGCGTTGAGGCGGCGGGACTAGCGAACTACGAGCAGTACTTC
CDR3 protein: CSVEAAGLANYEQYF

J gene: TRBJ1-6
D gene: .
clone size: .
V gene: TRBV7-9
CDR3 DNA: TGTGCCAGCAGCTTAGCTCAGGGCCCCAATTCACCCCTCCACTTT
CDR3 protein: CASSLAQGPNSPLHF

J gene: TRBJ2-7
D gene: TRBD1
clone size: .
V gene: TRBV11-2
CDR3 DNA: TGTGCCAGCAGCTCGGACAGGGGACCCTACGAGCAGTACTTC
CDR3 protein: CASSSDRGPYEQYF

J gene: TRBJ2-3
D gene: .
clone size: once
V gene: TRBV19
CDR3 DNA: TGTGCCAGTAGTATTAGCACAGATACGCAGTATTTT
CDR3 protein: CASSISTDTQYF

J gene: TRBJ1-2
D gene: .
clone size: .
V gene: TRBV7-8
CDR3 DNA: TGTGCCACCAAGTCTCCTGGGGGCGCGGATGGCTACACCTTC
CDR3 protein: CATKSPGGADGYTF

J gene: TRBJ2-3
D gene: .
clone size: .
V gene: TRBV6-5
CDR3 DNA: TGTGCCAGCAGTTACTCGCCTAGCGAGAGCACAGATACGCAGTATTTT
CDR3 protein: CASSYSPSESTDTQYF